The rows below give T cell receptor beta chains drawn from one sample of a study of blood T cell repertoires in COVID-19. Assay used: immunoSEQ multiplex PCR; TCRdb lists only in-frame clones, some missing. The repertoire holds 190,000 or so clones, with 85% to 90% as singletons. The sequencing input was peripheral blood. These receptors originate from a man aged 45-65 years with acute or convalescent COVID-19. CDR3s include the opening cysteine and the closing phenylalanine or tryptophan. A D gene is named only where the DNA matches it firmly. Part of the rows lack a size; the others show once, few, many or a class for expanded clones.

D gene,J gene,clone size,V gene,CDR3 DNA,CDR3 protein
TRBD2,TRBJ2-7,NA,TRBV5-4,TGTGCCAGCAGCTACCAAGCGGGACTCACCCCATACGAGCAGTACTTC,CASSYQAGLTPYEQYF
NA,TRBJ2-4,NA,TRBV6-5,TGTGCCAGCAGCCAAACAGGTGATAGCATTCAGTACTTC,CASSQTGDSIQYF
TRBD2,TRBJ2-1,NA,TRBV11-2,TGTGCCAGCAGCCCTAGGCTAGCGGGAGGCGAGGTAGAGCAGTTCTTC,CASSPRLAGGEVEQFF
TRBD1,TRBJ2-5,NA,TRBV5-1,TGCGCCAGCAGCCAAGACAGGGGGCGAGAGACCCAGTACTTC,CASSQDRGRETQYF
NA,TRBJ1-1,NA,TRBV6-5,TGTGCCAGCAGTTACTCATACGGGGGGCGAACTGAAGCTTTCTTT,CASSYSYGGRTEAFF
NA,TRBJ1-1,once,TRBV18,TGTGCCAGCTCACCCCTCGCAGAACAGATCCCTGAAGCTTTCTTT,CASSPLAEQIPEAFF
NA,TRBJ1-1,once,TRBV6-1,TGTGCCAGCGGACACCCGAACACTGAAGCTTTCTTT,CASGHPNTEAFF
TRBD2,TRBJ2-1,NA,TRBV28,TGTGCCACCTGGGGAACCGGGAGGTCCTACAATGAGCAGTTCTTC,CATWGTGRSYNEQFF
TRBD1,TRBJ1-1,NA,TRBV19,TGTGCCAGTAGACCCCGGGACAGGGACTACTCTGAAGCTTTCTTT,CASRPRDRDYSEAFF
NA,TRBJ1-1,NA,TRBV28,TGTGCCAGCAAGGCAGGGTTCACTGAAGCTTTCTTT,CASKAGFTEAFF
TRBD2,TRBJ2-1,NA,TRBV19,TGTGCCAGTATCGAAGGTAGCGGGGGGTATTTTGAGCAGTTCTTC,CASIEGSGGYFEQFF
TRBD1,TRBJ2-2,NA,TRBV30,TGTGCCTGGAGTGAAGTGACAGGGTCCGCCGGGGAGCTGTTTTTT,CAWSEVTGSAGELFF
NA,TRBJ1-1,once,TRBV3-1/TRBV3-2,TGTGCCAGCAGCCAAGATTTGGAGGGGGAAGCTTTCTTT,CASSQDLEGEAFF
TRBD2,TRBJ2-1,NA,TRBV7-2,TGTGCCAGCACCCCCGGCGGGGGGGGATACAATGAGCAGTTCTTC,CASTPGGGGYNEQFF
TRBD1,TRBJ1-5,NA,TRBV30,TGTGCCTGGAGTGTGGGGGACAGTGCTAATCAGCCCCAGCATTTT,CAWSVGDSANQPQHF
NA,TRBJ1-2,NA,TRBV19,TGTGCCAGTAGTATAGGATCCAGGGTTGGCTACACCTTC,CASSIGSRVGYTF
NA,TRBJ2-7,NA,TRBV21-1,TGTGCCAGCAGCAGACCAACCGGCACCAAAGAGGGGGGGGTCGAGCAGTACTTC,CASSRPTGTKEGGVEQYF
NA,TRBJ2-7,NA,TRBV27,TGTGCCAGCAGTTTTGCACAGGGCGGCTCCTACGAGCAGTACTTC,CASSFAQGGSYEQYF
NA,TRBJ1-1,NA,TRBV19,TGTGCCACGCACAGGGTCGGGGACACTGAAGCTTTCTTT,CATHRVGDTEAFF
NA,TRBJ1-2,NA,TRBV21-1,TGTGCCAGCAGCAAAGGGGCGGGGTTAAACTATGGCTACACCTTC,CASSKGAGLNYGYTF
TRBD1,TRBJ1-1,NA,TRBV7-9,TGTGCCAGCAGCTTAGGGACAGGGGACACTGAAGCTTTCTTT,CASSLGTGDTEAFF
TRBD2,TRBJ2-3,NA,TRBV4-3,TGCGCCAGCAGCCCTAGGACTAGCGGGGGAGATACGCAGTATTTT,CASSPRTSGGDTQYF
NA,TRBJ2-3,NA,TRBV19,TGTGCCAGTAGTGCTGTAGCGGCTAGCACAGATACGCAGTATTTT,CASSAVAASTDTQYF
NA,TRBJ1-3,few,TRBV7-8,TGTGCCAGTGGCATAGCACTAGATGGAAACACCATATATTTT,CASGIALDGNTIYF
TRBD1,TRBJ1-1,NA,TRBV29-1,TGCAGCGTTGAAGGACAGGGGAACACTGAAGCTTTCTTT,CSVEGQGNTEAFF
TRBD1,TRBJ1-2,once,TRBV7-9,TGTGCCAGCAGCTTAATGGGAGGTGCGGACAGGTACTTC,CASSLMGGADRYF
NA,TRBJ1-4,NA,TRBV4-2,TGTGCCAGCAGCCAAGAGGGGCTCACTAATGAAAAACTGTTTTTT,CASSQEGLTNEKLFF
TRBD1,TRBJ2-5,NA,TRBV2,TGTGCCAGCAGAACCGCGACAGGGGGAGAGACCCAGTACTTC,CASRTATGGETQYF
NA,TRBJ1-2,NA,TRBV6-1,TGTGCCAGCAGTGAACACAGAGGGGGTCTGGGAAACTATGGCTACACCTTC,CASSEHRGGLGNYGYTF
TRBD1,TRBJ1-1,NA,TRBV27,TGTGCCAGCAGTTTAACAGGGGGAATGAACACTGAAGCTTTCTTT,CASSLTGGMNTEAFF
TRBD2,TRBJ2-3,NA,TRBV19,TGTGCCAGTAGTAGTTGGCTAGCGGCCACAGATACGCAGTATTTT,CASSSWLAATDTQYF
NA,TRBJ2-4,once,TRBV6-5,TGTGCCAGCAAGGCCGTCGGGGAAGGCAAAAACATTCAGTACTTC,CASKAVGEGKNIQYF
TRBD2,TRBJ2-1,NA,TRBV28,TGTGCCAGCACCTATAGCGGGCCCTCTGGGAATGAGCAGTTCTTC,CASTYSGPSGNEQFF
TRBD2,TRBJ2-1,once,TRBV24-1,TGTGCCACCTCCACTAGCGGGGGGGCCGGCGATGAGCAGTTCTTC,CATSTSGGAGDEQFF
NA,TRBJ2-3,NA,TRBV9,TGTGCCAGCAGCGTAGGGGCTAGCCAGTTGTTCCTCACAGATACGCAGTATTTT,CASSVGASQLFLTDTQYF
NA,TRBJ1-2,NA,TRBV6-1,TGTGCCAGCAGTGACCAAGGGGTCCGGGGCTACACCTTC,CASSDQGVRGYTF
TRBD1,TRBJ1-2,NA,TRBV7-2,TGTGCCAGCATCTCCCAGCCGACAGGGAACTATGGCTACACCTTC,CASISQPTGNYGYTF
TRBD1,TRBJ1-1,NA,TRBV7-9,TGTGCCAGCAGCCCGGGACAGGGGGTTTTTCGGGCTTTCTTT,CASSPGQGVFRAFF
TRBD1,TRBJ2-5,NA,TRBV19,TGTGCCAGTAGTACAGGGGGCCGGGAGACCCAGTACTTC,CASSTGGRETQYF
NA,TRBJ1-1,NA,TRBV3-1/TRBV3-2,TGTGCCAGCAGACCGGCCAGGGGAGCGATGAACACTGAAGCTTTCTTT,CASRPARGAMNTEAFF
TRBD1,TRBJ1-5,once,TRBV19,TGTGCCAGTGAGACAGGGGGCCTAAATCAGCCCCAGCATTTT,CASETGGLNQPQHF
TRBD1,TRBJ1-5,NA,TRBV30,TGTGCCTGGAGTGTACAAGGGGGCGAGAATCAGCCCCAGCATTTT,CAWSVQGGENQPQHF
TRBD2,TRBJ2-2,NA,TRBV19,TGTGCCAGTAGTATTTTTGGCGGGGGGGCCTTCACCGGGGAGCTGTTTTTT,CASSIFGGGAFTGELFF
NA,TRBJ2-1,NA,TRBV5-1,NA,CASSPVGEGAGFF
NA,TRBJ2-1,NA,TRBV9,TGTGCCAGCAGTAGGGGATACAATGAGCAGTTCTTC,CASSRGYNEQFF
TRBD1,TRBJ2-1,once,TRBV18,TGTGCCAGCTCAAAAGGGTCAGGGGGCCCAACTACAACATCCTACAATGAGCAGTTCTTC,CASSKGSGGPTTTSYNEQFF
NA,TRBJ2-3,NA,TRBV6-4,TGTGCCAGCAGTGACGGGGCAGCCACAGATACGCAGTATTTT,CASSDGAATDTQYF
TRBD2,TRBJ2-3,few,TRBV7-9,TGTGCCAGCAGCTTAGCTTTTGTAGCGGGACGAGAAACGCAGTATTTT,CASSLAFVAGRETQYF
NA,TRBJ1-1,NA,TRBV7-9,TGTGCCAGCAGCGCGGGAGGAGGTGGGTCCGAAGCTTTCTTT,CASSAGGGGSEAFF
TRBD1,TRBJ2-7,NA,TRBV27,TGTGCCAGCAGTTTATACACCGGGACAGGAGGTGTTAACGAGCAGTACTTC,CASSLYTGTGGVNEQYF
TRBD2,TRBJ2-1,NA,TRBV7-9,TGTGCCAGCAGCTTAGCGGGAGGGAATGAGCAGTTCTTC,CASSLAGGNEQFF
TRBD2,TRBJ2-7,NA,TRBV6-5,TGTGCCAGCGGCTCGGTACTAGCGGGGCACTACGAGCAGTACTTC,CASGSVLAGHYEQYF